The clone carrying this T cell receptor (beta chain) was seen ten or more times. The data belong to a study of blood T cells in healthy people across ages. Healthy Caucasian individuals from Russia aged roughly 6 to 90 served as donors. With a J-beta primer mix and a sample-barcoded 5' primer, a second PCR ran about 7 to 12 cycles. Using its own MiXCR run on the 5' RACE reads, TCRdb lists one record per CDR3 protein. Among around 1.5 million distinct CDR3 sequences, 42% were seen once, and the ten largest hold approximately 7.9%. The CDR3 spans 11 residues. Trimming pared 6 bases from V and 3 bases from J, leaving 7 bases between. Looked up from germline, CDR1 is SQVTM and CDR2 is ANQGSEA.

This receptor was identified in a young woman in good health. Sequenced material: blood. The rearrangement uses TRBV29-1 and TRBJ2-3, with D perhaps TRBD1 (5 bases). This chain's CDR3 is CSVDKTDTQYF. CDR3 sequence (DNA): TGCAGCGTGGACAAGACAGATACGCAGTATTTT.